The clone carrying this T cell receptor (beta chain) was recorded once. The antigen remains unidentified. This entry comes from a study of T cell responses to AZD1222 COVID-19 vaccine. Study-level points and caveats: Possibly, clonal diversity was underestimated; donors were largely white British and included more females. Repertoires were collected only later (after the peak T cell response had occurred). Spike-specific TCR repertoires showed rising breadth and depth after two AZD1222 doses.

The table came from immunoSEQ multiplex PCR; TCRdb's copy has only in-frame clones and leaves some out. The sample has about 76,000 clones; 90% are singletons. Germline CDR1 MNHEY, CDR2 SVGAGI. The CDR3 length is 12 residues. The germline V and J ends were trimmed by 2 bases and 8 bases, with 9 bases remaining between them. This sequence joins TRBV6-5 and TRBJ1-1; tentative D call: TRBD1 (5 bases). This specimen was peripheral blood, taken on day 0 of AZD1222 vaccination. The source of this sequence is an adult in good health. CDR3 protein: CASSYAGDEAFF. As DNA, the CDR3 is TGTGCCAGCAGTTACGCCGGGGACGAAGCTTTCTTT.